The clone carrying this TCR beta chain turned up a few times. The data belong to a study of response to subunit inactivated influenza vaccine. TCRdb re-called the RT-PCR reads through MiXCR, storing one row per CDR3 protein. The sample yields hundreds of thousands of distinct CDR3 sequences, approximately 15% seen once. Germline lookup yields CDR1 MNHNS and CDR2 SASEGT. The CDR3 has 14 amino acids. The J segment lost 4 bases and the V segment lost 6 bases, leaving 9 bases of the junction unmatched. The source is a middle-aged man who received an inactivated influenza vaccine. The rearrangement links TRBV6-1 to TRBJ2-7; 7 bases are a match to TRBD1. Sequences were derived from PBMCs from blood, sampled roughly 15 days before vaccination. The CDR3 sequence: CASRPTGQNYEQYF. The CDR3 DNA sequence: TGTGCCAGCAGGCCGACGGGACAGAATTACGAGCAGTACTTC.